Listed here are 27 T cell receptor beta chains from one sample, sequenced in a study of blood T cells in healthy people across ages (dated by TCRdb to the mid-2010s). The library was produced with 5' RACE. The instrument given in TCRdb is Illumina HiSeq 2500. A second PCR of roughly 7 to 11 cycles was performed with a sample-barcoded 5' primer and a J-beta primer mix. TCRdb reprocessed the public reads (quality trimming at Q25 with fastp, clone calling with MiXCR) and kept in-frame beta chains. Each entry is one CDR3 protein sequence, shown with its most common DNA and genes. The sample has more than 500,000 distinct CDR3 sequences on record, 27% of them singletons. The ten largest clones capture roughly 18% of the sample. The material sequenced was blood. These receptors all stem from a woman between 70 and 85 years old in good health.

This clonotype was seen ten or more times. V gene TRBV4-1 combines with J gene TRBJ2-3; 7 bases line up with TRBD1. V was clipped by 0 bases and J by 0 bases; unmatched bases: 0. Germline CDR1 MGHRA, CDR2 YSYEKL. CDR3 size: 15 residues. The CDR3 is CASSQEQGSTDTQYF. In nucleotides, the CDR3 is TGCGCCAGCAGCCAAGAACAGGGGAGCACAGATACGCAGTATTTT.

This clonotype was observed a few times. The chain recombines TRBV14 with TRBJ2-7; D may correspond to TRBD1 or TRBD2 (5 bases each). The CDR3 spans 14 residues. Trimming took off 2 bases at V and 7 bases at J, with 15 bases between the two ends. Per germline, CDR1 SGHDN and CDR2 FVKESK. CDR3 coding DNA: TGTGCCAGCAGCCAAAGAGAGGGGATCGGGGAGCAGTACTTC. Translating gives CASSQREGIGEQYF.

The chain joins TRBV2 to TRBJ2-5; D might be TRBD1 or TRBD2, each matching 5 bases. This CDR3 spans 14 amino acids. V shed 8 bases and J shed 4 bases, with 17 bases lying between them. The germline V gene has CDR1 SNHLY and CDR2 FYNNEI. CDR3 nucleotides: TGTGCCAGCGCTGATGGCAGGGAGCGAGAGACCCAGTACTTC. This gives the protein CASADGRERETQYF.

As for this clonotype: Germline and junction disagree at one end, which may indicate a read error. The CDR3 is CATSSSLRGYTDTQYF. CDR3 coding DNA: TGTGCCACCAGTTCATCACTGCGGGGGTACACAGATACACAGTATTTT. The rearrangement uses TRBV24-1 and TRBJ2-3, with TRBD2 matching over 7 bases. The germline gives CDR1 KGHDR, CDR2 SFDVKD. There are 16 residues in the CDR3.

The gene calls are TRBV7-8 and TRBJ1-2, with TRBD1 as a possible D gene (6 bases). This CDR3 has 15 residues. The V and J ends lost 5 bases and 5 bases respectively, with 18 bases between them. Germline lookup yields CDR1 SGHVS and CDR2 FQNEAQ. Here the CDR3 DNA reads TGTGCCAGCAGCCCCTCTGGGGGCGCAGGGTATGGCTACACCTTC. It is translated as CASSPSGGAGYGYTF.

This chain joins TRBV20-1 and TRBJ2-1, with 8 nucleotides matching TRBD1. The DNA matches TRBJ2-5 better at its end, which makes the J call doubtful. Germline V lookup: CDR1 DFQATT, CDR2 SNEGSKA (reference sequence). This CDR3 has 13 amino acids. The CDR3 here is CSAVTGAGETQYF. In DNA form, the CDR3 reads TGCAGTGCTGTGACAGGGGCGGGGGAGACCCAGTACTTC.

The gene calls are TRBV7-7 and TRBJ2-2; D may be TRBD1 (6 bases). V lost 5 bases to trimming and J lost 1 base, with 11 bases between them. Germline V gene lookup returns CDR1 SSHAT and CDR2 FNYEAQ (reference sequence). This CDR3 comprises 15 residues. This CDR3 is CASSRTQGNTGELFF. CDR3 nucleotides: TGTGCCAGCAGCCGAACACAGGGGAACACCGGGGAGCTGTTTTTT.

The chain combines TRBV20-1 with TRBJ2-7; D uncertain. This CDR3 is 15 amino acids long. Germline V gene data show CDR1 as DFQATT and CDR2 as SNEGSKA (reference sequence). The V and J ends lost 3 bases and 0 bases respectively, with 15 bases between them. The CDR3 protein is CSARSTMGSSYEQYF. The DNA of the CDR3 is TGCAGTGCTAGGTCGACCATGGGCAGCTCCTACGAGCAGTACTTC.

The rearrangement joins TRBV9 to TRBJ1-1; D is undetermined. The germline gives CDR1 SGDLS, CDR2 YYNGEE. CDR3 length equals 14 residues. The germline V and J ends were trimmed by 1 base and 1 base, with 8 bases remaining between them. The DNA for the CDR3 is TGTGCCAGCAGCGTATCTCCAGAGAACACTGAAGCTTTCTTT. This codes for CASSVSPENTEAFF.

This rearrangement joins TRBV19 to TRBJ1-4; no clear D gene. Trimming pared 5 bases from V and 5 bases from J, leaving 18 bases between. The germline V gene encodes CDR1 LNHDA and CDR2 SQIVND (reference sequence). CDR3 size: 16 residues. The CDR3 coding sequence is TGTGCCAGTAGTCGAAAAGGGCGCCAAACCAATGAAAAACTGTTTTTT. It specifies CASSRKGRQTNEKLFF.

V usage is TRBV6-2 or TRBV6-3 and J usage is TRBJ2-7; the D gene is possibly TRBD2 (6 bases). Trimming shortened V by 10 bases and J by 1 base, and 17 bases separated the two germline ends. CDR3 length: 14 amino acids. CDR1 and CDR2 (germline): MNHEY, SVGEGT. CDR3 sequence reads: CAIKRGGRSYEQYF. The CDR3 bases are TGTGCCATCAAACGAGGAGGGCGATCCTACGAGCAGTACTTC.

This clonotype was counted between two and nine times. This chain joins TRBV5-1 and TRBJ1-1; D gene ambiguous. The CDR3 extends over 13 amino acids. Trimming cost V 7 bases and J 3 bases, with 13 bases left between them. Germline CDR1 SGHRS, CDR2 YFSETQ. The CDR3 loop is CASQMGRDTEAFF. The CDR3 bases are TGCGCCAGCCAAATGGGCCGGGACACTGAAGCTTTCTTT.

V gene TRBV6-5 combines with J gene TRBJ2-7; D ambiguous. Germline V CDR1 and CDR2: MNHEY, SVGAGI. The CDR3 consists of 15 residues. V lost 0 bases to trimming and J lost 0 bases, with 9 bases between them. In DNA form, the CDR3 reads TGTGCCAGCAGTTACTCGTCTCCCAACTCCTACGAGCAGTACTTC. Amino acids: CASSYSSPNSYEQYF.

This clonotype was counted between two and nine times. The chain employs TRBV20-1 and TRBJ2-5, with TRBD2 matching over 8 bases. The DNA end favors TRBJ2-1, so the J call may be wrong. Germline values: CDR1 DFQATT, CDR2 SNEGSKA (reference sequence). The CDR3 spans 12 residues. CDR3 nucleotide sequence: TGCAGTGCTAGCGGGGGGGGAAATGAGCAGTTCTTC. It encodes CSASGGGNEQFF.

This chain links TRBV29-1 with TRBJ1-2; D may be TRBD1 (5 bases). Trimming left V 8 bases short and J 6 bases short, with 13 bases between. From germline, CDR1 is SQVTM and CDR2 ANQGSEA. The CDR3 loop spans 11 amino acids. The CDR3 DNA is TGCAGCTCGAGGCTAGGGGATGGCTACACCTTC. Protein: CSSRLGDGYTF.

The chain recombines TRBV5-6 with TRBJ2-7; D possibly corresponds to TRBD1 (6 bases). Deletions cut 0 bases from V and 6 bases from J, with 16 bases between. Germline lookup yields CDR1 SGHDT and CDR2 YYEEEE. This CDR3 has 15 amino acids. Here the CDR3 reads CASSLEQGSWGEQYF. DNA for the CDR3: TGTGCCAGCAGCTTGGAGCAGGGGAGTTGGGGCGAGCAGTACTTC.

This sequence joins TRBV29-1 and TRBJ2-2; 9 nucleotides align to TRBD2. Germline trimming cut 7 bases from V and 5 bases from J; bases unmatched to any gene: 5. Germline CDR1 SQVTM, CDR2 ANQGSEA. The CDR3 contains 13 residues. The CDR3 sequence is CSAYSGGTGELFF. Here the CDR3 DNA reads TGCAGCGCCTATAGCGGGGGAACCGGGGAGCTGTTTTTT.

This clonotype was picked up many times. The rearrangement joins TRBV7-9 to TRBJ2-5; TRBD1 aligns across 7 bases. The CDR3 is 13 residues long. Per germline, CDR1 SEHNR and CDR2 FQNEAQ (reference sequence). With V trimmed by 10 bases and J by 5 bases, 10 bases remained unmatched. The CDR3 DNA reads TGTGCCACCGGACAGGAATGGGGTGAGACCCAGTACTTC. It specifies CATGQEWGETQYF. The complete variable domain, with remaining parts taken from reference TRBV7-9 and TRBJ2-5, reads DTGVSQNPRHKITKRGQNVTFRCDPISEHNRLYWYRQTLGQGPEFLTYFQNEAQLEKSRLLSDRFSAERPKGSFSTLEIQRTEQGDSAMYLCATGQEWGETQYFGPGTRLLVL.

The chain recombines TRBV15 with TRBJ2-7; D might be TRBD2 (6 bases). The V gene lost 5 bases and the J gene lost 3 bases, with 20 bases spanning the gap. This CDR3 has 16 residues. Germline V gene sequence: CDR1 LNHNV, CDR2 YYDKDF (reference sequence). DNA of the CDR3: TGTGCCACCAGCGCTTTACCGGGAGCCTCGGACTACGAGCAGTACTTC. Amino acid sequence: CATSALPGASDYEQYF.

The chain uses TRBV20-1 and TRBJ2-3; no clear D. The ends were cut back, 5 bases at V and 0 bases at J, with 12 bases in the middle. This CDR3 has 14 amino acids. Germline CDR1 DFQATT, CDR2 SNEGSKA (reference sequence). CDR3 loop: CSAPSEVSTDTQYF. The CDR3 bases are TGCAGTGCTCCCAGCGAGGTTAGCACAGATACGCAGTATTTT.

The DNA of the CDR3 is TGTGCCAGCAGCCCCCGGACTAGCGAAGTACTTACGCAGTATTTT. Its translation is CASSPRTSEVLTQYF. The rearrangement uses TRBV7-2 and TRBJ2-3; 9 positions agree with TRBD2. The CDR3 covers 15 residues. V shed 5 bases and J 8 bases; nucleotides not matched to a gene: 11. Germline V gene lookup returns CDR1 SGHTA and CDR2 FQGNSA.

In the case of this clonotype: The junction and the germline gene differ at one end; a read error may be behind it. The chain joins TRBV3-1 to TRBJ2-5; a possible D gene is TRBD1 (5 bases). The CDR3 extends over 15 amino acids. Germline V lookup: CDR1 LGHDT, CDR2 YNNKEL (reference sequence). The CDR3 region is CASSSRGQMIETQYF. DNA for the CDR3: TGTGCTAGCAGCTCAAGGGGTCAGATGATAGAGACCCAGTACTTC.

This clonotype occurred a few times. The chain employs TRBV4-1 and TRBJ2-5; TRBD2 aligns across 15 bases. Gene TRBJ2-1 matches the end of the DNA better, so the J call may be wrong. The CDR3 consists of 15 residues. In germline, CDR1 is MGHRA, CDR2 YSYEKL. CDR3 in DNA: TGCGCCAGCAGGGGACTAGCGGGGGGCCACAATGAGCAGTTCTTC. This encodes CASRGLAGGHNEQFF.

The rearrangement joins TRBV7-2 to TRBJ1-2; TRBD1 aligns across 8 bases. Germline V gene data show CDR1 as SGHTA and CDR2 as FQGNSA. V was clipped by 4 bases and J by 2 bases; unmatched bases: 12. The CDR3 has 17 residues. CDR3 region: CASSSWDRLGTNYGYTF. CDR3 bases: TGTGCCAGCAGCTCATGGGACAGGTTGGGGACCAACTATGGCTACACCTTC. Filled out from reference TRBV7-2 and TRBJ1-2, the complete variable domain reads GAGVSQSPSNKVTEKGKDVELRCDPISGHTALYWYRQSLGQGLEFLIYFQGNSAPDKSGLPSDRFSAERTGGSVSTLTIQRTQQEDSAVYLCASSSWDRLGTNYGYTFGSGTRLTVV.

CDR3 in DNA: TGTGCCAGCTCACCAACCCTAGCGGGGGGGCGATCTACTGAGCAGTTCTTC. It is translated as CASSPTLAGGRSTEQFF. The V and J genes are TRBV18 and TRBJ2-1, with 12 bases identical to TRBD2. The CDR3 loop spans 17 amino acids. V lost 2 bases and J lost 9; bases outside the gene matches: 11. Germline V gives CDR1 KGHSH, CDR2 LQKENI.

At least ten counts were recorded for this clonotype. This chain links TRBV7-9 with TRBJ1-2; no clear D gene. This CDR3 has 10 amino acids. The V gene lost 1 base and the J gene lost 8 bases, with 2 bases spanning the gap. CDR1 and CDR2 from the germline V gene are SEHNR and FQNEAQ (reference sequence). In DNA, the CDR3 is TGTGCCAGCAGCTTAGGAGGCTACACCTTC. Its protein is CASSLGGYTF.

This chain links TRBV3-1 with TRBJ1-1; possibly TRBD1 for D (5 bases). Trimming took off 4 bases at V and 11 bases at J, with 23 bases between the two ends. In germline, CDR1 is LGHDT, CDR2 YNNKEL (reference sequence). The CDR3 sequence is 15 residues long. CDR3 in DNA: TGTGCCAGCAGCCCGACCCCTGGTGTTGGGGCGAAGGCTTTCTTT. This encodes CASSPTPGVGAKAFF.